The present TCR beta chain was sequenced within a study of beta chain features in type 1 diabetes. Study-level points and caveats: Junctions at VDJ sites from type 1 diabetes patients had fewer insertions and more deletions. Type 1 diabetes patients had TCRB CDR3s that were shorter (moderately but significantly so) in all four CD4+ subsets. The study found that naive, central memory and Treg TCRB repertoires appeared more similar in patients than in healthy donors.

Turning to this clone: Its antigen is unidentified.

Expressed TCRB transcripts were sequenced because the entire RNA isolate underwent reverse transcription. Approximately 3.5 million reads per sample were averaged for naive, central memory and regulatory samples. Data came from immunoSEQ multiplex PCR; TCRdb stores just in-frame clones and leaves some out. The sample has some 280,000 clones; roughly 13% are singletons. J lost 4 bases, V lost 3 bases, and 7 bases had no gene match. This CDR3 is 15 amino acids long. From germline, CDR1 is KGHSH and CDR2 LQKENI. J is TRBJ1-2 and V is TRBV18, with TRBD1 matching over 8 bases. The sequence was collected from a young man with type 1 diabetes. Sequenced sample: naive CD4+ T cells from blood. CDR3 sequence (DNA): TGTGCCAGCTCACCTCAAGGACAGGGATCCTATGGCTACACCTTC. This codes for CASSPQGQGSYGYTF.